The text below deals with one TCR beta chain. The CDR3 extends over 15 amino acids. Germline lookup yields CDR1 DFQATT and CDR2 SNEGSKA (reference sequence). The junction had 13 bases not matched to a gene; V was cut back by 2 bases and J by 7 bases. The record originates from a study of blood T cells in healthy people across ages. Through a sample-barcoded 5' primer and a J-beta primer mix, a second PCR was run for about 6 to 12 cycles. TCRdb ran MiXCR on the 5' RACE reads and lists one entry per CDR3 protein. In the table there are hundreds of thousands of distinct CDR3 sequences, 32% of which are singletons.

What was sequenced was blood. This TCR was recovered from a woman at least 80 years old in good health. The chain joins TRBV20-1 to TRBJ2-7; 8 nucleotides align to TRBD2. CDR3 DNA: TGCAGTGCTAGAAGACCAGCGGGGGACCCAAATGAGCAGTACTTC. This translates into CSARRPAGDPNEQYF.